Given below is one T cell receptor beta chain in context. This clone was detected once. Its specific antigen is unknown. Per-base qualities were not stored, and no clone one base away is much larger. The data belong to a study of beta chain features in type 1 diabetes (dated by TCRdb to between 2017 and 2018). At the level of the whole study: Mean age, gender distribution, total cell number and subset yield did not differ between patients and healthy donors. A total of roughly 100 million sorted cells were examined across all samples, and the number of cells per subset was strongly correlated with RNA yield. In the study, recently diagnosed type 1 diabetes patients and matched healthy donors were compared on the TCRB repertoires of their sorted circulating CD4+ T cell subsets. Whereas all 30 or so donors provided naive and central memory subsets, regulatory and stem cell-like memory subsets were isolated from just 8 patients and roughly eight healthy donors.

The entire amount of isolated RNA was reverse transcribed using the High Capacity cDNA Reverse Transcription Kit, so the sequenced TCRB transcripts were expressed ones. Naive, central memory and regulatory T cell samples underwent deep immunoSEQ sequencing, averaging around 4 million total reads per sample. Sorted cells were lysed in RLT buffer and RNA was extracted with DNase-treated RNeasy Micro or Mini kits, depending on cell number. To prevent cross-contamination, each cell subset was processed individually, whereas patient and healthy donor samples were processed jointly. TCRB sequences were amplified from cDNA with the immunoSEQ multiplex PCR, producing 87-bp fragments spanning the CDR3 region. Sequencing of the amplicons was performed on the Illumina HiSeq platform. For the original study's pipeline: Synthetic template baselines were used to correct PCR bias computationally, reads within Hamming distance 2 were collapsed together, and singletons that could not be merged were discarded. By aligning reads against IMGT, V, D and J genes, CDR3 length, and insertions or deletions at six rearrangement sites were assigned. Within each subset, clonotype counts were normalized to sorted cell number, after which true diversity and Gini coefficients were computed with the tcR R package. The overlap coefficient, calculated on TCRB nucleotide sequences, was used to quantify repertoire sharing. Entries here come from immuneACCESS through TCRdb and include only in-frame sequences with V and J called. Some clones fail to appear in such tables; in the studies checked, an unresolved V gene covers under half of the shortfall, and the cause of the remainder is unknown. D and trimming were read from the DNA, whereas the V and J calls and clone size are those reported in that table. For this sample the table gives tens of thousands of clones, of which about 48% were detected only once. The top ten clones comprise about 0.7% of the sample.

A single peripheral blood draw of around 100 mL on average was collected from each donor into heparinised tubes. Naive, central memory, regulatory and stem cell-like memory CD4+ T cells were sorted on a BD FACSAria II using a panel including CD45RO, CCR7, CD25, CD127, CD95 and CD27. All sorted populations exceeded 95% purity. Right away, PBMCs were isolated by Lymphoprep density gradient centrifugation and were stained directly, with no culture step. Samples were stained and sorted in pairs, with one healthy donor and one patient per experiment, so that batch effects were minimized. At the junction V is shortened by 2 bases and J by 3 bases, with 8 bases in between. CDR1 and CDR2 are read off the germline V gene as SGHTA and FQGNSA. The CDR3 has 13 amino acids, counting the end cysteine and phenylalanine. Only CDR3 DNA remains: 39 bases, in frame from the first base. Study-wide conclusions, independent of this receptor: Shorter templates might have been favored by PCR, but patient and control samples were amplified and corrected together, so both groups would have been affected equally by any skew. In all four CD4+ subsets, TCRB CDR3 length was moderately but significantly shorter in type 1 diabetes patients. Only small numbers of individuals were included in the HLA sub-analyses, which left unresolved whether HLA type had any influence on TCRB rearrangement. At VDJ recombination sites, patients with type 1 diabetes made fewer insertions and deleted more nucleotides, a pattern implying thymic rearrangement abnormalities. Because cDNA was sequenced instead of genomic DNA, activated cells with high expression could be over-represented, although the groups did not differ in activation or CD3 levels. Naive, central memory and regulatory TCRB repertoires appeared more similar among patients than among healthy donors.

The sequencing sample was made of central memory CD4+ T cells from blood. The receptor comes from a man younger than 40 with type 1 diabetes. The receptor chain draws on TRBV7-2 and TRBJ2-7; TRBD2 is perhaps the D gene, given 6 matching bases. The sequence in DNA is TGTGCCAGCAGCTTACGGCGGGGCTACGAGCAGTACTTC. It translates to CASSLRRGYEQYF.